This entry is about one T cell receptor (beta chain). This sample is drawn from a study of blood T cell repertoires in COVID-19. Study-level background: PBMCs, B-cell-depleted T cells, or T cells provided the cDNA or gDNA that made up the material.

Profiled with immunoSEQ multiplex PCR; TCRdb holds only in-frame clones, not every one. The sample consists of hundreds of thousands of clones, about 86% of them appearing once. This TCR derives from an elderly man with acute or convalescent COVID-19. The sequencing sample was made of peripheral blood.

The CDR3 sequence: CASSDFRTPEAFF. CDR3 bases: TGTGCCAGCAGTGATTTTAGGACACCTGAAGCTTTCTTT. The V and J genes are TRBV2 and TRBJ1-1; TRBD1 is a possible D gene (5 bases). This CDR3 has 13 residues. Per germline, CDR1 SNHLY and CDR2 FYNNEI. Trimming removed 3 bases at V and 6 bases at J, with 11 bases between.